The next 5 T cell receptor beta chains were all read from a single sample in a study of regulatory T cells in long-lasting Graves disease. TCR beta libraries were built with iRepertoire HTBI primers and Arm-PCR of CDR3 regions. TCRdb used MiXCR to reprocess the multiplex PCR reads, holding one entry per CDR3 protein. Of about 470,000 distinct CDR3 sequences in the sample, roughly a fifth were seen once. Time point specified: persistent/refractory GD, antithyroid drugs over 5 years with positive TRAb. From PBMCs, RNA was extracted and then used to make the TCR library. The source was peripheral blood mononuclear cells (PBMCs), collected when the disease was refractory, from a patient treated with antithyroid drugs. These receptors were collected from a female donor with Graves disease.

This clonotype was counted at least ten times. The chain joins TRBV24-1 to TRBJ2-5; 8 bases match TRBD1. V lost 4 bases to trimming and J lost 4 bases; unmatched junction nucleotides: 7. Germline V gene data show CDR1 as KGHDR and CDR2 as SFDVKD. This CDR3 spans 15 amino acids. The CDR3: CATSEPGQGTETQYF. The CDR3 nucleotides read TGTGCCACCAGTGAGCCTGGACAGGGAACAGAGACCCAGTACTTC.

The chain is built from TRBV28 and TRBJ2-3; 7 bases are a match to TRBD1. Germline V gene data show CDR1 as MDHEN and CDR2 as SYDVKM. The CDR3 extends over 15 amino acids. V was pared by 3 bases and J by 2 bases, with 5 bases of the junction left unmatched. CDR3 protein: CASSFGTALTDTQYF. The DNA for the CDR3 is TGTGCCAGCAGTTTCGGGACAGCCCTCACAGATACGCAGTATTTT.

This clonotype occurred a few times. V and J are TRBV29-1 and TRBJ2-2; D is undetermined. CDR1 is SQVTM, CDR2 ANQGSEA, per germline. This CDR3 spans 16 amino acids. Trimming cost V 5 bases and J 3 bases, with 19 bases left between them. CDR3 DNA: TGCAGCGTTAGAAGCTTGGCGTACACCCACACCGGGGAGCTGTTTTTT. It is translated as CSVRSLAYTHTGELFF.

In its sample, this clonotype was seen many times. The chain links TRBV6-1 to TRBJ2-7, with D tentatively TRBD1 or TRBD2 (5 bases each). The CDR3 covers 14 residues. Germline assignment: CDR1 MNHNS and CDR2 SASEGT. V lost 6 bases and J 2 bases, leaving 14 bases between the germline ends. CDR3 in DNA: TGTGCCAGCAGCCCAAGAGGGGTCCCCTACGAGCAGTACTTC. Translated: CASSPRGVPYEQYF.

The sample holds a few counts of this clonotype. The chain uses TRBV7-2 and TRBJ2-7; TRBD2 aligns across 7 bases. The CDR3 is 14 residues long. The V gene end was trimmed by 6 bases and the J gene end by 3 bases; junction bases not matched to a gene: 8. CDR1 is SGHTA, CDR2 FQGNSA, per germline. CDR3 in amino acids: CASSPWASGYEQYF. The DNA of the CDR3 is TGTGCCAGCAGTCCCTGGGCTAGCGGCTACGAGCAGTACTTC.